The clone carrying this TCR beta chain was detected a few times. The data were taken from a study of blood T cells in healthy people across ages. Germline V CDR1 and CDR2: ENHRY, SYGVKD. The V end lost 2 bases, the J end lost 3 bases, and 12 bases lay between the germline ends. The CDR3 is 15 residues long. With a J-beta primer mix and a sample-barcoded 5' primer, a second PCR ran about 7 to 11 cycles. TCRdb re-called the 5' RACE reads through MiXCR, storing one row per CDR3 protein. The top ten clones hold over 20% of a sample with about 970,000 distinct CDR3 sequences, about 51% of them seen once. The chain couples TRBV10-3 to TRBJ2-3; a possible D gene is TRBD1 (6 bases). The source of this sequence is a woman aged 55-70 years in good health. Material: blood. CDR3 nucleotide sequence: TGTGCCATCAGTGAGAACAGGGTAGGGACAGATACGCAGTATTTT. This sequence encodes CAISENRVGTDTQYF.